The rows below give T cell receptor beta chains drawn from one sample of a study of brain T cells in children with intractable seizures. Sequenced by immunoSEQ multiplex PCR; TCRdb stores in-frame clones only, minus some. The repertoire holds 340,000 or so clones, with 93% as singletons. This material consisted of peripheral blood, taken more than 4 months after surgery. The receptor source for this set is a boy in the first two years of life with tuberous sclerosis and intractable seizures. CDR3s include the opening cysteine and the closing phenylalanine or tryptophan. D genes are given only for firm matches. A row's size may be missing; if present it is once, few, many or a size class.

CATGAQSAEAFF | TGTGCCACCGGGGCTCAATCGGCTGAAGCTTTCTTT | once | TRBJ1-1 | TRBV19 | NA
CASSQSGSGNEQFF | TGTGCCAGCAGCCAAAGCGGGAGTGGTAATGAGCAGTTCTTC | NA | TRBJ2-1 | TRBV3-1/TRBV3-2 | TRBD2
CAWSIWGGRETQYF | TGTGCCTGGAGTATATGGGGGGGCCGGGAGACCCAGTACTTC | NA | TRBJ2-5 | TRBV30 | NA
CASSVGVAGAETQYF | TGTGCCAGCAGCGTAGGGGTGGCGGGAGCTGAGACCCAGTACTTC | NA | TRBJ2-5 | TRBV9 | TRBD2
CASSPFYRADEKLFF | TGTGCCAGCTCACCATTTTACAGGGCGGATGAAAAACTGTTTTTT | NA | TRBJ1-4 | TRBV18 | NA
CASSQGSGESLDEQYF | TGCGCCAGCAGTCAAGGCTCCGGGGAATCTTTGGACGAGCAGTACTTC | NA | TRBJ2-7 | TRBV23-1 | NA
CASSFPRLAGTDTQYF | TGTGCCAGCAGCTTCCCTCGACTAGCGGGAACAGATACGCAGTATTTT | NA | TRBJ2-3 | TRBV5-6 | TRBD2
CASSQGQGAPGELFF | TGTGCCAGCAGCCAGGGACAGGGGGCGCCCGGGGAGCTGTTTTTT | once | TRBJ2-2 | TRBV7-3 | TRBD1
CATSEAARSSYEQYF | TGTGCCACCAGTGAGGCAGCCAGGTCCTCCTACGAGCAGTACTTC | NA | TRBJ2-7 | TRBV24-1 | NA
CASTKEGRTGELFF | TGTGCCAGCACAAAGGAGGGACGGACCGGGGAGCTGTTTTTT | NA | TRBJ2-2 | TRBV28 | NA
CASSPGLAGKNIQYF | TGTGCCAGCAGCCCCGGACTAGCAGGCAAAAACATTCAGTACTTC | NA | TRBJ2-4 | TRBV14 | TRBD2
CASSFYSGSWNEQFF | TGTGCCAGCAGCTTTTATAGCGGGAGTTGGAATGAGCAGTTCTTC | NA | TRBJ2-1 | TRBV5-4 | TRBD2
CAWRQGPSQPQHF | TGTGCCTGGAGACAGGGACCTAGTCAGCCCCAGCATTTT | NA | TRBJ1-5 | TRBV30 | NA
CASSLQRGLLNFSYEQYF | TGCGCCAGCAGCCTCCAACGGGGACTCCTGAATTTCTCCTACGAGCAGTACTTC | few | TRBJ2-7 | TRBV5-1 | NA
CASSPRVVNTGELFF | TGTGCCAGCAGCCCGAGGGTTGTGAACACCGGGGAGCTGTTTTTT | NA | TRBJ2-2 | TRBV9 | NA
CASSNLLGSPAFF | TGTGCCAGCAGCAATCTCTTAGGTTCCCCAGCTTTCTTT | NA | TRBJ1-1 | TRBV27 | NA
CASSFWSGGRETQYF | TGTGCCAGCAGCTTTTGGTCCGGGGGGCGAGAGACCCAGTACTTC | NA | TRBJ2-5 | TRBV5-4 | NA
CASSRSGVRDQPQHF | TGTGCCAGCAGCAGGTCAGGGGTCCGGGATCAGCCCCAGCATTTT | NA | TRBJ1-5 | TRBV7-2 | NA
CASSIADRGNEQFF | TGTGCCAGTAGTATCGCTGACAGGGGCAATGAGCAGTTCTTC | NA | TRBJ2-1 | TRBV19 | TRBD1
CASSLEQIQETQYF | TGTGCCAGCAGCTTGGAACAGATTCAAGAGACCCAGTACTTC | NA | TRBJ2-5 | TRBV5-8 | NA
CASSVAELSYNEQFF | TGTGCCAGCAGTGTAGCGGAGCTATCCTACAATGAGCAGTTCTTC | NA | TRBJ2-1 | TRBV6-1 | NA
CASSRTDVAGASYEQYF | TGTGCCAGCAGCCGAACTGATGTAGCGGGAGCGAGCTACGAGCAGTACTTC | NA | TRBJ2-7 | TRBV5-8 | TRBD2
CASSHPTGPTGNTIYF | TGTGCCAGCAGCCACCCCACAGGGCCAACTGGAAACACCATATATTTT | NA | TRBJ1-3 | TRBV6-6 | NA
CASSREGGETQYF | TGTGCCAGCAGTAGGGAAGGGGGGGAGACCCAGTACTTC | once | TRBJ2-5 | TRBV12-3/TRBV12-4 | NA
CASSEIRGYGYTF | TGTGCCAGCAGTGAAATCAGGGGGTATGGCTACACCTTC | NA | TRBJ1-2 | TRBV2 | TRBD1
CASLAESSDTQYF | TGTGCCAGCCTAGCGGAGAGTTCAGATACGCAGTATTTT | NA | TRBJ2-3 | TRBV13 | TRBD2
CASSPGLAGWEQFF | TGTGCCAGTAGTCCGGGACTAGCGGGATGGGAGCAGTTCTTC | NA | TRBJ2-1 | TRBV19 | TRBD2
CASSRRDKFYEQYF | TGTGCCAGCAGTCGCCGGGACAAGTTTTACGAGCAGTACTTC | NA | TRBJ2-7 | TRBV3-1/TRBV3-2 | NA
CASSPRATRTDTQYF | TGTGCCAGTAGTCCCCGCGCTACCCGCACAGATACGCAGTATTTT | NA | TRBJ2-3 | TRBV19 | NA
CASSEIRPPQHF | TGTGCCAGCAGTGAAATTCGTCCGCCCCAGCATTTT | NA | TRBJ1-5 | TRBV6-1 | NA
CASSQDVGGQETQYF | TGCGCCAGCAGCCAAGACGTAGGGGGCCAAGAGACCCAGTACTTC | NA | TRBJ2-5 | TRBV4-1 | NA
CAISPLTGINYGYTF | TGTGCCATCAGTCCCCTGACAGGGATCAACTATGGCTACACCTTC | once | TRBJ1-2 | TRBV10-3 | TRBD1
CASSVAGEGETQYF | TGTGCCAGCAGCGTAGCAGGGGAAGGAGAGACCCAGTACTTC | NA | TRBJ2-5 | TRBV9 | NA
CAWSAGQGLAGSSYNEQFF | TGTGCCTGGAGTGCTGGGCAAGGACTAGCGGGGAGCTCCTACAATGAGCAGTTCTTC | NA | TRBJ2-1 | TRBV30 | TRBD2
CASSFWTSGSSNEQFF | TGTGCCAGCAGCTTTTGGACTAGCGGGAGTTCAAATGAGCAGTTCTTC | NA | TRBJ2-1 | TRBV7-9 | TRBD2
CASSSQIPTVSGKGYTF | TGTGCCAGCAGTTCCCAAATACCGACAGTGTCCGGGAAGGGCTACACCTTC | NA | TRBJ1-2 | TRBV28 | NA
CSARETSGQFF | TGCAGTGCTAGAGAGACGTCGGGGCAGTTCTTC | NA | TRBJ2-1 | TRBV20-1 | NA
CASRNTEAFF | TGCGCCAGCCGGAACACTGAAGCTTTCTTT | NA | TRBJ1-1 | TRBV5-1 | NA
CASSVEIESYEQYF | TGTGCCAGCAGCGTAGAAATAGAATCCTACGAGCAGTACTTC | NA | TRBJ2-7 | TRBV9 | NA